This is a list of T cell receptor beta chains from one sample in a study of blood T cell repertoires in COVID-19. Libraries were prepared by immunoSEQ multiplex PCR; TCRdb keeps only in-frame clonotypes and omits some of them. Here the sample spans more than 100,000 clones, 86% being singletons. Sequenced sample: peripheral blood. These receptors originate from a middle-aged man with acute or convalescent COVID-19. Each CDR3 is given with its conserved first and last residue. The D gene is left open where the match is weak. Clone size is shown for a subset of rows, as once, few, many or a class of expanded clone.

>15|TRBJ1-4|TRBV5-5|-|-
TGTGCCAGCAGCCGAATAGGGGAGGTTGGGGAAAAACTGTTTTTT
CASSRIGEVGEKLFF
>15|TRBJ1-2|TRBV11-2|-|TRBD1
TGTGCCAGCAGCTTAACGGCAGGGGGCTTTCTTGGCTACACCTTC
CASSLTAGGFLGYTF
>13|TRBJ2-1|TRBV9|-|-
TGTGCCAGCAGCTCTACCGGCAGGTATGAGCAGTTCTTC
CASSSTGRYEQFF
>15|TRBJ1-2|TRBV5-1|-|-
TGCGCCAGCAGCTTGGATCGGGGGGCGTCGGATGGCTACACCTTC
CASSLDRGASDGYTF
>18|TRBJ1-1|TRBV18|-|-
TGTGCCAGCTCACCCACCGACCTGATCGGGAGAATGAACACTGAAGCTTTCTTT
CASSPTDLIGRMNTEAFF
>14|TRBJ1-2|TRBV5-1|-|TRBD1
TGCGCCAGCAGCCCCGGACAGGGGATGCACGGCTACACCTTC
CASSPGQGMHGYTF
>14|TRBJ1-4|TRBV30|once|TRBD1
TGTGCCTGGAGACACGGGACAGGGGGTTTGCCACTGTTTTTT
CAWRHGTGGLPLFF
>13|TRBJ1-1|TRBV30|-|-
TGTGCCTGGGTCAGGGGTAGGAACACTGAAGCTTTCTTT
CAWVRGRNTEAFF
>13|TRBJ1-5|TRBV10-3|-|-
TGTGCCACGGGGGGAGGGAGCGATCAGCCCCAGCATTTT
CATGGGSDQPQHF
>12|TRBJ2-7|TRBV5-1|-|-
TGCGCCAGCAGTCTGGGGCTCGACGAGCAGTACTTC
CASSLGLDEQYF
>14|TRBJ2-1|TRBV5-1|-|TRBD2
TGCGCCAGCAGCTTTAGCGGGGCCGAGGGAGAGCAGTTCTTC
CASSFSGAEGEQFF
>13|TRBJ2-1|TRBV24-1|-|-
TGTGCCACCGCTACAGATAACTACAATGAGCAGTTCTTC
CATATDNYNEQFF
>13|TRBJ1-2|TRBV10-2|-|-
TGCGCCAGCAGACCCACGGGGGACTATGGCTACACCTTC
CASRPTGDYGYTF
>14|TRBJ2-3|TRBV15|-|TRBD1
TGTGCCACCAGCGCACGACAGGGGGCAGATACGCAGTATTTT
CATSARQGADTQYF
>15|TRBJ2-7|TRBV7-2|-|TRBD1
TGTGCCAGCAGCCAATCGGGACAGAATCCCTACGAGCAGTACTTC
CASSQSGQNPYEQYF
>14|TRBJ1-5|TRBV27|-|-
TGTGCCAGCAGTCGAAACAGTTTAGGTCAGCCCCAGCATTTT
CASSRNSLGQPQHF
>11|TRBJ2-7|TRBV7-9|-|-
TGTGCCAGCAGCGGGAGCTACGAGCAGTACTTC
CASSGSYEQYF
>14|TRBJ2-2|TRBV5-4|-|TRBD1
TGTGCCAGCAGCTCGACAGGGCGATCCGGGGAGCTGTTTTTT
CASSSTGRSGELFF
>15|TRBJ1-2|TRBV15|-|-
TGTGCCACCAGCAGAGATCGTACGACTAGCTATGGCTACACCTTC
CATSRDRTTSYGYTF
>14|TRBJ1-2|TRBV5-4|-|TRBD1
TGTGCCAGCAGCACGGGACAGACGGTCTATGGCTACACCTTC
CASSTGQTVYGYTF
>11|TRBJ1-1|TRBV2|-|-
TGTGCCAGCAGTGGGTCGGCTGAAGCTTTCTTT
CASSGSAEAFF
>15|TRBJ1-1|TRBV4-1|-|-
TGCGCCAGCAGCCAAGAAACGGGGGGAAACACTGAAGCTTTCTTT
CASSQETGGNTEAFF
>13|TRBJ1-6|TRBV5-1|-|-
TGCGCCAGCAGCTTGGGTTCAAATTCACCCCTCCACTTT
CASSLGSNSPLHF
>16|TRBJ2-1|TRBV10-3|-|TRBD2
TGTGCCATCAGGGGGGATAGCGGGAGCTCCTACAATGAGCAGTTCTTC
CAIRGDSGSSYNEQFF
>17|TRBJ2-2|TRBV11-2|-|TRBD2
TGTGCCAGCAGGGGGAGGGGAGGGCCTTCGAACACCGGGGAGCTGTTTTTT
CASRGRGGPSNTGELFF
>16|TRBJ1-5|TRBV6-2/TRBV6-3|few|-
TGTGCCAGCAGTGTCCAGGGCCACCGGGGCAATCAGCCCCAGCATTTT
CASSVQGHRGNQPQHF
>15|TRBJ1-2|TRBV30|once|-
TGTGCCTGGAGTGTAACAGGCTTAGGCGTGGATGGCTACACCTTC
CAWSVTGLGVDGYTF
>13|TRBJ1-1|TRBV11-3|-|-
TGTGCCAGCAGCAAACAGGGGAACACTGAAGCTTTCTTT
CASSKQGNTEAFF
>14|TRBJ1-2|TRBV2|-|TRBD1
TGTGCCAGCAGCGCCGGGACAGCCAGCTATGGCTACACCTTC
CASSAGTASYGYTF
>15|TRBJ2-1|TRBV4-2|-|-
TGTGCCAGCAGCCAGGATTCACAGGGTATCAATGAGCAGTTCTTC
CASSQDSQGINEQFF
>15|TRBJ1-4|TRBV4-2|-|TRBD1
TGTGCCAGCAGCCAAGATGGGACAGAGAATGAAAAACTGTTTTTT
CASSQDGTENEKLFF
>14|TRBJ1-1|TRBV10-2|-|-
TGCGCCAGCAGTGAGAGGACAGTCGACACTGAAGCTTTCTTT
CASSERTVDTEAFF
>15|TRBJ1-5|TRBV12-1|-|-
TGTGCCAGCAGCCCTAACAGGGGTGGGAGGCAGCCCCAGCATTTT
CASSPNRGGRQPQHF
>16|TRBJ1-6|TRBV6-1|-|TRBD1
TGTGCCAGCAGTGAACCCACCGGACAGGGACATTCACCCCTCCACTTT
CASSEPTGQGHSPLHF
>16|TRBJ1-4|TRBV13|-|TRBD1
TGTGCCAGCAGCTCGAGGACAGGGAGGCTAGAGGAAAAACTGTTTTTT
CASSSRTGRLEEKLFF
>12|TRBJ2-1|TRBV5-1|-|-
TGCGCCAGCAGCACGGTTTACCATGAGCAGTTCTTC
CASSTVYHEQFF
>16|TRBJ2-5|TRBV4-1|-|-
TGCGCCAGCAGCCAAGATGCGGGTATAGGGGGAGAGACCCAGTACTTC
CASSQDAGIGGETQYF
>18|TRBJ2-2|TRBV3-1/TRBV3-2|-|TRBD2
TGTGCCAGCAGCCAGGTACTAGCGGGAGGGCCGGACACCGGGGAGCTGTTTTTT
CASSQVLAGGPDTGELFF
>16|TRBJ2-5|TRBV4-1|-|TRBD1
TGCGCCAGCAGCCAAATTGGCAGGGGGCGAAAACAGACCCAGTACTTC
CASSQIGRGRKQTQYF
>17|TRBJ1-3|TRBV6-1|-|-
TGTGCCAGCAGTGAAGCGCTCAGGTTTAGCTCTGGAAACACCATATATTTT
CASSEALRFSSGNTIYF
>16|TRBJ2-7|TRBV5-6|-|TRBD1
TGTGCCAGCAGCTTGGGCCCTACGACAGGGGCTGACGAGCAGTACTTC
CASSLGPTTGADEQYF
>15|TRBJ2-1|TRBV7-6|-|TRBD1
TGTGCCAGCAGCTTAGGGACAGGGGGCTGGGATGAGCAGTTCTTC
CASSLGTGGWDEQFF
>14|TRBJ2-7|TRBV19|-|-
TGTGCCAGTAGTAATCAGGGGCCCCCCTACGAGCAGTACTTC
CASSNQGPPYEQYF
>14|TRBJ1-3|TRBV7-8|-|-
TGTGCCAGCAGCTTAGCACCGACGGGGTACACCATATATTTT
CASSLAPTGYTIYF
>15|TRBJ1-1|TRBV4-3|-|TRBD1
TGCGCCAGCAGCCAACAGGACAGGCAGAACACTGAAGCTTTCTTT
CASSQQDRQNTEAFF
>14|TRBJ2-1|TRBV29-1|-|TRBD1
TGCAGCGTTGACCAGGGGGCACGGGGCAATGAGCAGTTCTTC
CSVDQGARGNEQFF
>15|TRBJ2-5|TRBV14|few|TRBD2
TGTGCCAGCAGCCAAGAGCGGACTAGATGGGAGACCCAGTACTTC
CASSQERTRWETQYF
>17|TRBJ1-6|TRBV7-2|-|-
TGTGCCAGCAGCTTAGACAGGGCTCATTCCTATAATTCACCCCTCCACTTT
CASSLDRAHSYNSPLHF
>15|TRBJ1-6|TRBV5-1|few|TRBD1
TGCGCCAGCAGCTTGGAACAGGGGATGAACTCACCCCTCCACTTT
CASSLEQGMNSPLHF
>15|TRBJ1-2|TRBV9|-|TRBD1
TGTGCCAGCAGCCCCCGAGCCGACAGGGGGTTTGGCTACACCTTC
CASSPRADRGFGYTF
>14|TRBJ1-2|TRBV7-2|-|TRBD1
TGTGCCAGCAGCCTCCGGGACAGCTCCCTAGGCTACACCTTC
CASSLRDSSLGYTF
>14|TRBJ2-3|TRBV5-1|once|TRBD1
TGCGCCAGCAGCTTTACAGGGGGAGCGAATACGCAGTATTTT
CASSFTGGANTQYF
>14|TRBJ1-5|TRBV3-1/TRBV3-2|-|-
TGTGCCAGCAGCCATGGGCCAGGAGGCCAGCCCCAGCATTTT
CASSHGPGGQPQHF